The 18 T cell receptor beta chains listed next were all sequenced from one sample in a study of T cell repertoires in cytomegalovirus infection. TCRdb analysed the reads with MiXCR anew, one entry per CDR3 protein. The data contain some 940,000 distinct CDR3 sequences, roughly 31% of them singletons. What these receptors recognize is not known. The input for sequencing was cultured CD8+ T cells from PBMCs, taken from culture after CMV antigen stimulation. These receptors were obtained from a human donor in good health (CMV status not recorded). Some clones in this sample may be carry-over from other donors' samples.

The chain combines TRBV19 with TRBJ1-2, with 11 bases aligning to TRBD1. Germline CDR1 LNHDA, CDR2 SQIVND (reference sequence). J gave up 6 bases and V 7 bases, and 7 bases lay outside the gene matches. This CDR3 spans 14 amino acids. CDR3 loop: CASTGQGAPNGYTF. The CDR3 region has the DNA TGTGCCAGTACCGGACAGGGGGCGCCTAATGGCTACACCTTC. Full variable domain (rest looked up from reference TRBV19 and TRBJ1-2): DGGITQSPKYLFRKEGQNVTLSCEQNLNHDAMYWYRQDPGQGLRLIYYSQIVNDFQKGDIAEGYSVSREKKESFPLTVTSAQKNPTAFYLCASTGQGAPNGYTFGSGTRLTVV.

The gene calls are TRBV6-2 or TRBV6-3 and TRBJ1-1; D is uncertain. Per the germline V gene, CDR1 is MNHEY and CDR2 is SVGEGT. The V end was cut by 4 bases, the J end by 0 bases, with 9 bases between. CDR3 length equals 14 residues. CDR3 nucleotides: TGTGCCAGCAGTTTGTATTCCCTGAACACTGAAGCTTTCTTT. Amino acid sequence: CASSLYSLNTEAFF.

The chain carries TRBV6-2 or TRBV6-3 and TRBJ1-1; 8 bases line up with TRBD1. CDR1 and CDR2 (germline): MNHEY, SVGEGT. The CDR3 extends over 16 amino acids. After removal of 5 bases from V and 10 bases from J, the junction contained 18 bases not matched to a gene. CDR3 sequence: CASSGWDRSNERGAFF. The DNA of the CDR3 is TGTGCCAGCAGTGGATGGGACAGGAGCAATGAACGGGGAGCTTTCTTT.

This clonotype appeared a few times. The chain links TRBV20-1 to TRBJ2-5; 10 bases align to TRBD2. V lost 4 bases and J lost 0; bases outside the gene matches: 2. Germline V gene sequence: CDR1 DFQATT, CDR2 SNEGSKA (reference sequence). The CDR3 covers 14 residues. The CDR3 sequence: CSATSGGYQETQYF. CDR3 DNA: TGCAGTGCTACTAGCGGGGGTTACCAAGAGACCCAGTACTTC.

This clonotype was picked up many times. The rearrangement joins TRBV7-9 to TRBJ2-1; no reliable D call. This CDR3 region has 11 residues. Deletions cut 8 bases from V and 3 bases from J, with 5 bases between. The germline CDR1 and CDR2 sequences are SEHNR and FQNEAQ (reference sequence). CDR3: CASQDYNEQFF. CDR3 DNA sequence: TGTGCCAGCCAAGACTACAATGAGCAGTTCTTC.

Worth noting for this clonotype: Germline and junction disagree at one end, which may indicate a read error. The rearrangement uses TRBV7-6 and TRBJ2-4; D is possibly TRBD2 (5 bases). The CDR3 totals 12 residues. Germline CDR1 is SGHVS and CDR2 is FNYEAQ. CDR3 bases: TGTGCCAACAGCTTAGGACTCGCGGCACAGTACTTC. Amino acids: CANSLGLAAQYF.

This clonotype was counted between two and nine times. This sequence joins TRBV10-3 and TRBJ2-5; 14 nucleotides agree with TRBD2. After removal of 2 bases from V and 1 base from J, the junction contained 3 bases not matched to a gene. CDR3 length: 17 residues. Germline CDR1 and CDR2: ENHRY and SYGVKD. The CDR3 region has the DNA TGTGCCATCAGTGAGGGACTAGCGGGGGGTTTCCAAGAGACCCAGTACTTC. Its translation is CAISEGLAGGFQETQYF.

This clonotype was seen a handful of times. The chain is built from TRBV12-3 or TRBV12-4 and TRBJ1-5; 7 bases match TRBD1. With V trimmed by 4 bases and J by 4 bases, 13 bases remained unmatched. There are 17 residues in the CDR3. CDR3 bases: TGTGCCAGCAGTTGGGATGAACAGGGGATAGCAAATCAGCCCCAGCATTTT. Amino acid sequence: CASSWDEQGIANQPQHF.

This chain connects TRBV4-3 to TRBJ1-1; D is possibly TRBD1 (5 bases). The V end was cut by 0 bases, the J end by 3 bases, with 8 bases between. The CDR3 consists of 14 residues. Germline V gene lookup returns CDR1 LGHNA and CDR2 YSLEER. CDR3 loop: CASSQEGPDTEAFF. The CDR3 DNA sequence: TGCGCCAGCAGCCAAGAGGGGCCGGACACTGAAGCTTTCTTT.

This clonotype has just a few counts. The rearrangement joins TRBV25-1 to TRBJ1-4; no clear D. The CDR3 consists of 13 residues. V lost 3 bases to trimming and J lost 6 bases, with 8 bases between them. Germline V gives CDR1 MGHDK, CDR2 SYGVNS. CDR3 DNA sequence: TGTGCCAGCAGTGACGCCTGGGATGAAAAACTGTTTTTT. Protein product: CASSDAWDEKLFF.

This chain joins TRBV7-6 and TRBJ2-3; perhaps TRBD2 as D (5 bases). The CDR3 has 14 residues. CDR1 and CDR2 from the germline V gene are SGHVS and FNYEAQ. The germline V and J ends were trimmed by 3 bases and 2 bases, with 9 bases remaining between them. The CDR3 DNA reads TGTGCCAGCAGCTTTAGCGCTATCACAGATACGCAGTATTTT. This encodes CASSFSAITDTQYF.

This clonotype was observed many times. The rearrangement links TRBV7-2 to TRBJ2-1; 10 bases line up with TRBD2. The CDR3 sequence is 16 residues long. V shed 4 bases, J shed 5 bases, and the junction held 8 bases outside the gene matches. Looked up from germline, CDR1 is SGHTA and CDR2 is FQGNSA. CDR3 in amino acids: CASSSEGAGGNNEQFF. CDR3 DNA sequence: TGTGCCAGCAGCTCCGAGGGAGCGGGGGGGAACAATGAGCAGTTCTTC.

CDR3 in DNA: TGTGCCAGCAGTTCGGACAGGGCTGGGGCCAACGTCCTGACTTTC. Translating gives CASSSDRAGANVLTF. J is TRBJ2-6 and V is TRBV2, with 8 positions matching TRBD1. The germline V gene encodes CDR1 SNHLY and CDR2 FYNNEI. CDR3 length equals 15 residues. Germline trimming cut 5 bases from V and 2 bases from J; bases unmatched to any gene: 2.

This clonotype was counted a few times. The V call is TRBV6-5, the J call TRBJ2-3, with D maybe TRBD1 (5 bases). Trimming took 10 bases from V and 6 from J, leaving 14 bases between them. The germline V gene has CDR1 MNHEY and CDR2 SVGAGI. The CDR3 is 12 residues long. The chain's CDR3 is CAIPFRDDTQYF. CDR3 nucleotide sequence: TGTGCCATCCCATTCAGGGATGATACGCAGTATTTT.

Of note for this clonotype: A clone one base away is much larger, so this may be a read error. The rearrangement uses TRBV7-6 and TRBJ2-1; no reliable D call. This CDR3 is 14 amino acids long. The germline V gene has CDR1 SGHVS and CDR2 FNYEAQ. V was trimmed by 5 bases and J by 5 bases, leaving 13 bases between them. CDR3 bases: TGTGCCAGCAGCCCCACGGAACAGCACAATGAGCAGTTCTTC. Its protein product is CASSPTEQHNEQFF. Using reference TRBV7-6 and TRBJ2-1 for the parts outside the CDR3, the full variable domain is GAGVSQSPRYKVTKRGQDVALRCDPISGHVSLYWYRQALGQGPEFLTYFNYEAQQDKSGLPNDRFSAERPEGSISTLTIQRTEQRDSAMYRCASSPTEQHNEQFFGPGTRLTVL.

This clonotype came up many times. V usage is TRBV7-9 and J usage is TRBJ2-1, with TRBD2 identical over 9 bases. Losses at the gene ends were 1 base for V and 6 bases for J; bases not matched to a gene: 7. Germline assignment: CDR1 SEHNR and CDR2 FQNEAQ (reference sequence). CDR3 length: 16 amino acids. This CDR3 reads CASSLGAGGTLNEQFF. The CDR3 DNA sequence: TGTGCCAGCAGCTTAGGAGCGGGGGGTACCCTCAATGAGCAGTTCTTC. Filled out from reference TRBV7-9 and TRBJ2-1, the complete variable domain reads DTGVSQNPRHKITKRGQNVTFRCDPISEHNRLYWYRQTLGQGPEFLTYFQNEAQLEKSRLLSDRFSAERPKGSFSTLEIQRTEQGDSAMYLCASSLGAGGTLNEQFFGPGTRLTVL.

The table lists this clonotype with a few counts. The J gene is TRBJ1-1, the V gene TRBV19; TRBD1 is a possible D gene (5 bases). The CDR3 sequence is 14 residues long. Between the trimmed V and J ends, which lost 3 bases and 5 bases, there was a span of 13 bases. Germline V gene sequence: CDR1 LNHDA, CDR2 SQIVND (reference sequence). The CDR3 here is CASSIPPGGTEAFF. DNA of the CDR3: TGTGCCAGTAGTATCCCCCCCGGGGGGACTGAAGCTTTCTTT.

This clonotype showed up just a few times. This sequence joins TRBV27 and TRBJ2-3, with 7 bases identical to TRBD2. Germline V gene lookup returns CDR1 MNHEY and CDR2 SMNVEV (reference sequence). The CDR3 has 13 residues. The V segment lost 10 bases and the J segment 0 bases; nucleotides outside the gene matches: 4. The CDR3 coding sequence is TGTGCCACTTCTAGCGGCAGCACAGATACGCAGTATTTT. It yields the protein CATSSGSTDTQYF.